This entry features one T cell receptor beta chain sequence. Its target is not known. Only in-frame clones appear in the TCRdb table, and some are missing; sequencing was by immunoSEQ multiplex PCR. The sample lists tens of thousands of clones; about 75% were seen once. This sample is drawn from a study of a mutant IDH1 vaccine in newly diagnosed glioma. Overall study: Vaccine administration was initiated 4-6 weeks following radiotherapy alone, or with temozolomide cycles. Therapy received beforehand was radiotherapy, temozolomide, or both, with most patients given both. Treated patients showed a male proportion of approximately 62%, a female proportion of about 40%, and a mean age of 40.4 years. Whole-study findings and limits: Pseudoprogression apparently tracked independently of changes in top peripheral T cell clonotypes.

Sample time point: week 23, last vaccination. Topical imiquimod was applied with each vaccine dose, which held 300 ug of mutant IDH1 20-mer peptide. V lost 5 bases, J lost 0 bases, and 16 bases lay in between. Per the germline V gene, CDR1 is SQVTM and CDR2 is ANQGSEA. There are 15 residues in the CDR3. The receptor was isolated from a man aged 50-60 years with glioma. Specimen: PBMCs, collected from a glioma patient whose treatment included an IDH1 peptide vaccine. V is TRBV29-1 and J is TRBJ1-2, with D unclear. This CDR3 reads CSVKSRAESNYGYTF. The DNA for the CDR3 is TGCAGCGTTAAGAGTAGGGCGGAATCTAACTATGGCTACACCTTC.